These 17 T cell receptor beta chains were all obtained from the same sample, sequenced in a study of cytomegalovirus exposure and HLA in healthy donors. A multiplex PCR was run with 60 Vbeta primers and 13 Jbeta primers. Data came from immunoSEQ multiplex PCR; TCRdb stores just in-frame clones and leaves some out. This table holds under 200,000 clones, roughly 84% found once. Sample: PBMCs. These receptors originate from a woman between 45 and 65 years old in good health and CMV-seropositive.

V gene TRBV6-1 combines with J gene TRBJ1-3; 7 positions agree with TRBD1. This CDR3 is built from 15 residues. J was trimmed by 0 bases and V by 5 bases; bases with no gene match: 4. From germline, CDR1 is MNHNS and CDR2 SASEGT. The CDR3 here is CASSLGQFSGNTIYF. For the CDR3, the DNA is TGTGCCAGCAGTTTGGGACAGTTCTCTGGAAACACCATATATTTT.

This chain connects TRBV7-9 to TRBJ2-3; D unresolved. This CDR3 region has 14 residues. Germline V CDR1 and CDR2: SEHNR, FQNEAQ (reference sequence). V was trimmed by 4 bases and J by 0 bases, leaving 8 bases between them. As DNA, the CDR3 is TGTGCCAGCAGCTCCTACGTAAGCACAGATACGCAGTATTTT. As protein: CASSSYVSTDTQYF.

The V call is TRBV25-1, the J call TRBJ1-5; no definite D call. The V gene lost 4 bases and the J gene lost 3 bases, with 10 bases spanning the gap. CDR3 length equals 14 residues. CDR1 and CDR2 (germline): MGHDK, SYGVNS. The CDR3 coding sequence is TGTGCCAGCAGTGGCAACGGGTACAATCAGCCCCAGCATTTT. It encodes CASSGNGYNQPQHF.

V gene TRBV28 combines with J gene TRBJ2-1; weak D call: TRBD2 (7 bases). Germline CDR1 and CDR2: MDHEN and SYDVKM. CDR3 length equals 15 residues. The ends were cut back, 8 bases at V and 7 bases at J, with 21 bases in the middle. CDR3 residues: CASYGRRGGGNEQFF. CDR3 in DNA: TGTGCCAGCTATGGGAGGAGGGGGGGCGGGAATGAGCAGTTCTTC.

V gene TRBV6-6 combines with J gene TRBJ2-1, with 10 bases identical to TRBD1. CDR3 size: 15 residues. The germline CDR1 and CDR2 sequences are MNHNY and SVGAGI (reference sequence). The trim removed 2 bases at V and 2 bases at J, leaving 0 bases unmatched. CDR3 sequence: CASSYGQGAYNEQFF. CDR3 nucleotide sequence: TGTGCCAGCAGTTACGGACAGGGGGCCTACAATGAGCAGTTCTTC.

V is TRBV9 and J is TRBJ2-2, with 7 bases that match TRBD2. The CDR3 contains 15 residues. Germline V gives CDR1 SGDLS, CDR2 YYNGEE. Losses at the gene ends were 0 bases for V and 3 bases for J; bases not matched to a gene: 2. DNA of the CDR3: TGTGCCAGCAGCGTAGTGGGGAGGGACACCGGGGAGCTGTTTTTT. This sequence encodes CASSVVGRDTGELFF.

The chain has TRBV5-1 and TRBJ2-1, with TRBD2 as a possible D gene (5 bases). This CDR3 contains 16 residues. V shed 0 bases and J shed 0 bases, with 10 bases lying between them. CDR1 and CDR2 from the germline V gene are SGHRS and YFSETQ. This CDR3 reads CASSLGAVSSYNEQFF. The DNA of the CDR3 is TGCGCCAGCAGCTTGGGAGCGGTGAGCTCCTACAATGAGCAGTTCTTC.

The CDR3 region has the DNA TGTGCCAGCAGCTTAGTGTCCCCCGGCACAGATACGCAGTATTTT. Encoded protein: CASSLVSPGTDTQYF. V gene TRBV7-9 combines with J gene TRBJ2-3; D gene uncertain. V was clipped by 1 base and J by 1 base, with 9 bases between them. In germline, CDR1 is SEHNR, CDR2 FQNEAQ (reference sequence). The CDR3 consists of 15 residues.

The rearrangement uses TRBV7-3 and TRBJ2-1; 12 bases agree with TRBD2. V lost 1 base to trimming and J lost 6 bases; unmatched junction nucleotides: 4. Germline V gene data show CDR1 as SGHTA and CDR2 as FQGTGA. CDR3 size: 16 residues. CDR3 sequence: CASSLIPSGGANEQFF. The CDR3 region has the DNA TGTGCCAGCAGCTTAATCCCTAGCGGGGGGGCCAATGAGCAGTTCTTC.

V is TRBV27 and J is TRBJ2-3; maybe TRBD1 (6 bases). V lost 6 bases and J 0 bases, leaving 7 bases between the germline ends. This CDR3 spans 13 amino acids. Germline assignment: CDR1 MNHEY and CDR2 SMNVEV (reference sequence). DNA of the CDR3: TGTGCCAGCAGCGACAGGAGCACAGATACGCAGTATTTT. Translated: CASSDRSTDTQYF.

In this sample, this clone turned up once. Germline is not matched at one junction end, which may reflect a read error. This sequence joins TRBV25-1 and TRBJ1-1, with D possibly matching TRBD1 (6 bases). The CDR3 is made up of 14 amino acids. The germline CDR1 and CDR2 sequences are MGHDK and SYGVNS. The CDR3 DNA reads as TGTGCCAGCAGTGATCCCGGACAGAACATTGAAGCTTTCTTT. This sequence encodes CASSDPGQNIEAFF.

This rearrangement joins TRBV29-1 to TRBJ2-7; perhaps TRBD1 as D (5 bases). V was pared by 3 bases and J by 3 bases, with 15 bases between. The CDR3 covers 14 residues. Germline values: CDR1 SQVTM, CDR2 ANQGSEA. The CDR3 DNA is TGCAGCGTTGATCGGTCTGGGCAGGGCTACGAGCAGTACTTC. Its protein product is CSVDRSGQGYEQYF.

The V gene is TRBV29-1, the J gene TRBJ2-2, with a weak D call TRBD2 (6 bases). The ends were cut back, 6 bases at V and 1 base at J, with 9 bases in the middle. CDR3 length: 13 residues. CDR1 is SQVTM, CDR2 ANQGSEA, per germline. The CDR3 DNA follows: TGCAGCGTCCGGGACTGGAACACCGGGGAGCTGTTTTTT. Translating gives CSVRDWNTGELFF.

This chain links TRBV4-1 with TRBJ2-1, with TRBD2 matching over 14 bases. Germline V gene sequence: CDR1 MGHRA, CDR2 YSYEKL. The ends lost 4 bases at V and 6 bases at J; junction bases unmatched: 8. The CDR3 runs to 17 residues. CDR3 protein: CASSLWGLAGVGNEQFF. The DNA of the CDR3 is TGCGCCAGCAGCCTATGGGGACTAGCGGGGGTGGGCAATGAGCAGTTCTTC.

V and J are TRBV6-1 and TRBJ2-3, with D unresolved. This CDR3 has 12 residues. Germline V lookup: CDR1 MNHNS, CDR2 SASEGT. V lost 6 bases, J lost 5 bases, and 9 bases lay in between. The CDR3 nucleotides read TGTGCCAGCAGCCAACTCGTAGATACGCAGTATTTT. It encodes CASSQLVDTQYF.

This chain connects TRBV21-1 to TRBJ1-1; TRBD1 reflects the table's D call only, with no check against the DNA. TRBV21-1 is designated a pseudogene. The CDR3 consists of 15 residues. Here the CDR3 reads CASSTHQGIYTEAFF. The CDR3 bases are TGTGCCAGCAGCACCCATCAGGGTATTTACACTGAAGCTTTCTTT.

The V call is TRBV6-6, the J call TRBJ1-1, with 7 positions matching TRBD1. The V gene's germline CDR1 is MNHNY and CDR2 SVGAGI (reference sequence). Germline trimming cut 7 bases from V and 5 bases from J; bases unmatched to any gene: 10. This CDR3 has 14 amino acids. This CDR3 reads CASIETGQGTEAFF. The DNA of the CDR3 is TGTGCCAGCATCGAGACAGGGCAGGGAACTGAAGCTTTCTTT.